This T cell receptor (beta chain) was profiled in a study of blood T cell repertoires in COVID-19. Categorization into cohorts depended on clinical history that participants reported. Recovered Cohort 3 donors showed two negative PCRs, clearance, or symptom resolution. Germline V lookup: CDR1 SNHLY, CDR2 FYNNEI. Trimming stripped 7 bases from V and 2 bases from J, with 9 bases between. This CDR3 spans 14 amino acids. Under the authors' procedure: Amplifying reference gene primers gave estimates of nucleated cell counts. The protocol was immunoSEQ multiplex PCR, while the TCRdb copy is restricted to in-frame clones and leaves out a portion. The DNA gave D and trimming, while V, J and clone size come from that table. The sample has about 330,000 clones, roughly 88% seen once.

This receptor was taken from a man aged 30-40 years who had recovered from COVID-19. Sequencing was performed on PBMCs or T cells enriched from blood (not recorded which). This chain joins TRBV2 and TRBJ2-6; D ambiguous. The CDR3 bases are TGTGCCAGCAAAACATCAACTGGGGCCAACGTCCTGACTTTC. This gives the protein CASKTSTGANVLTF. Full variable domain (remainder filled in from reference TRBV2 and TRBJ2-6): EPEVTQTPSHQVTQMGQEVILRCVPISNHLYFYWYRQILGQKVEFLVSFYNNEISEKSEIFDDQFSVERPDGSNFTLKIRSTKLEDSAMYFCASKTSTGANVLTFGAGSRLTVL.